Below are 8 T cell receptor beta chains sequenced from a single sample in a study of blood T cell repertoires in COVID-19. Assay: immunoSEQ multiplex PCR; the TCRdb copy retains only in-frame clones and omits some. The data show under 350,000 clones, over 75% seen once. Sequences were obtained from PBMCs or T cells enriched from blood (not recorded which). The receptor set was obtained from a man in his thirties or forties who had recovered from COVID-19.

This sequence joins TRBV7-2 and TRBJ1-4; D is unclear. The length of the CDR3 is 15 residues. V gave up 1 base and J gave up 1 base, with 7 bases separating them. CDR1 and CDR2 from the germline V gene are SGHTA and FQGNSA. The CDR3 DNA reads TGTGCCAGCAGCTTAGTTGGAGGAACTAATGAAAAACTGTTTTTT. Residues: CASSLVGGTNEKLFF.

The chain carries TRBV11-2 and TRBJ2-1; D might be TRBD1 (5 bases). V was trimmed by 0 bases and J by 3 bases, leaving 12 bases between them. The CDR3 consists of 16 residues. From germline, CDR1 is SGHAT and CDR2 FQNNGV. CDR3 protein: CASSLEGVAGYNEQFF. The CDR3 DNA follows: TGTGCCAGCAGCTTAGAAGGGGTGGCTGGCTACAATGAGCAGTTCTTC.

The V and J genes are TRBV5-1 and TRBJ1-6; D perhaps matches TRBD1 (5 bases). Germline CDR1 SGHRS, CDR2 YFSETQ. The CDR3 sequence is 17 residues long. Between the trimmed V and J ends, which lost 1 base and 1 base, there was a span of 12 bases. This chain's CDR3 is CASSLNGGLSYNSPLHF. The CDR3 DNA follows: TGCGCCAGCAGCTTGAACGGGGGGTTATCCTATAATTCACCCCTCCACTTT. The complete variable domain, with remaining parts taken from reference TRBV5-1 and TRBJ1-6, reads KAGVTQTPRYLIKTRGQQVTLSCSPISGHRSVSWYQQTPGQGLQFLFEYFSETQRNKGNFPGRFSGRQFSNSRSEMNVSTLELGDSALYLCASSLNGGLSYNSPLHFGNGTRLTVT.

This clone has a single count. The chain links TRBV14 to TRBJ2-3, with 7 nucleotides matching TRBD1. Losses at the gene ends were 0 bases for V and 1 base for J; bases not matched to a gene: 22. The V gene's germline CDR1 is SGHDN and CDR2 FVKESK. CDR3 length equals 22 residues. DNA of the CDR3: TGTGCCAGCAGCCAAGATAGGCCCCTGACAGGGTGGGGTAGATCGCGCACAGATACGCAGTATTTT. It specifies CASSQDRPLTGWGRSRTDTQYF. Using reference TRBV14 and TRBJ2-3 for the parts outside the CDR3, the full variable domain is EAGVTQFPSHSVIEKGQTVTLRCDPISGHDNLYWYRRVMGKEIKFLLHFVKESKQDESGMPNNRFLAERTGGTYSTLKVQPAELEDSGVYFCASSQDRPLTGWGRSRTDTQYFGPGTRLTVL.

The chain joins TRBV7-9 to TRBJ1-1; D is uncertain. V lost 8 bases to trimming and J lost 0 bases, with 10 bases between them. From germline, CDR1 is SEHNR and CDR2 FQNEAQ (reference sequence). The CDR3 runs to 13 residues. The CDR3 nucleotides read TGTGCCAGCTCCGTGGCCCTGAACACTGAAGCTTTCTTT. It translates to CASSVALNTEAFF.

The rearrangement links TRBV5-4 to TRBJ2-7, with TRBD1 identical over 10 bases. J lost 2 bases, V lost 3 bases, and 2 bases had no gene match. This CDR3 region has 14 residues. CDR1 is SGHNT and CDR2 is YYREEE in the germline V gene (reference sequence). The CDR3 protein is CASSSGQGPYEQYF. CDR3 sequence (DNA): TGTGCCAGCAGCTCGGGACAGGGGCCCTACGAGCAGTACTTC.

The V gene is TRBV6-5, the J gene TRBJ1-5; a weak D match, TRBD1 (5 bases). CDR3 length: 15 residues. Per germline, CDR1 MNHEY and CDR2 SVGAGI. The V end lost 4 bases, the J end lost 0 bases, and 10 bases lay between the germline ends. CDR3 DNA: TGTGCCAGCAGTTCAACAGGTAGTAGCAATCAGCCCCAGCATTTT. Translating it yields CASSSTGSSNQPQHF.

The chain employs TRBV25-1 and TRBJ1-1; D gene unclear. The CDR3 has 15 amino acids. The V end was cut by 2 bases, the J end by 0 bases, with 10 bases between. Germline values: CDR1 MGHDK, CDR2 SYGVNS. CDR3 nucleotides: TGTGCCAGCAGTGAACAGCGAGGGATGAACACTGAAGCTTTCTTT. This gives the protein CASSEQRGMNTEAFF.